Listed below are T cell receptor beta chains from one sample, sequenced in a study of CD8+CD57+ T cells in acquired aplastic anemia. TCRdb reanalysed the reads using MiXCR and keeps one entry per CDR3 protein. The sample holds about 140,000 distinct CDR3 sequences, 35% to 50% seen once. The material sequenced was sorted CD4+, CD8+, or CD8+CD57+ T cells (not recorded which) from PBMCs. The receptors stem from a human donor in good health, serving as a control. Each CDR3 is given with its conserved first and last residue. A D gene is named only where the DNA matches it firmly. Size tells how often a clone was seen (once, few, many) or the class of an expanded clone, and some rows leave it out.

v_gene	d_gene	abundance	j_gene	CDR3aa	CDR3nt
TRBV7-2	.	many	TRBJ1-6	CASSLGASSYNSPLHF	TGTGCCAGCAGCTTAGGAGCCAGCTCCTATAATTCACCCCTCCACTTT
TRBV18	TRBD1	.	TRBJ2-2	CASSPPGQGSINTGELFF	TGTGCCAGCTCACCACCGGGACAGGGCAGCATCAACACCGGGGAGCTGTTTTTT
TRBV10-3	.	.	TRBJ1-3	CAISDWGGIRNTVYF	TGTGCCATCAGCGACTGGGGGGGTATACGAAACACCGTATATTTT
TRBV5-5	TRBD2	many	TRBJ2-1	CASSFGLAGYNEQFF	TGTGCCAGCAGCTTTGGACTAGCGGGGTACAATGAGCAGTTCTTC
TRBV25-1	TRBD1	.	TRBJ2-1	CASSGRGLSYNEQFF	TGTGCCAGCAGTGGCAGGGGGCTGTCCTACAATGAGCAGTTCTTC
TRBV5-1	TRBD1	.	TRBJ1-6	CASRPTGGSSPLHF	TGCGCCAGCAGACCCACAGGGGGGAGCTCACCCCTCCACTTT
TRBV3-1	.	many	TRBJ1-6	CASSQRGFGPLHF	TGTGCCAGCAGCCAGAGGGGTTTCGGGCCCCTCCACTTT
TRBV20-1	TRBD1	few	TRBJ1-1	CSARVTGVYTEAFF	TGCAGTGCTAGAGTAACAGGGGTTTACACTGAAGCTTTCTTT
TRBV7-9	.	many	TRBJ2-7	CASSFSVSSYEQYF	TGTGCCAGCAGCTTTTCCGTGAGCTCCTACGAGCAGTACTTC
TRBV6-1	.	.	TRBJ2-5	CASSLNRVMVETQYF	TGTGCCAGCAGCCTAAACAGGGTGATGGTAGAGACCCAGTACTTC
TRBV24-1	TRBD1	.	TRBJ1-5	CATSRTGGNQPQHF	TGCGCCACCAGTCGGACAGGGGGAAATCAGCCCCAGCATTTT
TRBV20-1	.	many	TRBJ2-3	CSARDSPRDTQYF	TGCAGTGCTAGGGACTCGCCTCGAGATACGCAGTATTTT
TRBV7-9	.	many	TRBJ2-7	CASSLASRQAISYEQYF	TGTGCCAGCAGCTTAGCGTCCCGACAGGCGATCTCCTACGAGCAGTACTTC
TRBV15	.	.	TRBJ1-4	CATSSFRQVASKKLFF	TGTGCCACCAGCAGCTTTAGACAGGTAGCCTCGAAAAAACTGTTTTTT
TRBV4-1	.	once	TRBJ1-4	CASSQGGATNEKLFF	TGCGCCAGCAGCCAAGGTGGAGCAACTAATGAAAAACTGTTTTTT
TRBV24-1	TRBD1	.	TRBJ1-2	CATSDPQGAGGYTF	TGTGCCACCAGTGATCCGCAGGGGGCTGGCGGCTACACCTTC
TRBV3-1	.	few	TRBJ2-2	CASSHGGRTGELFF	TGTGCCAGCAGCCACGGTGGGAGGACCGGGGAGCTGTTTTTT
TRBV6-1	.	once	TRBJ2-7	CASSEGQAVYEQYF	TGTGCCAGCAGTGAAGGCCAGGCGGTCTACGAGCAGTACTTC
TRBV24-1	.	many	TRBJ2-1	CATSDFGRAAYNEQFF	TGTGCCACCAGTGATTTCGGCAGGGCGGCCTACAATGAGCAGTTCTTC
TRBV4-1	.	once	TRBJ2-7	CASSQVGQYEQYF	TGCGCCAGCAGCCAAGTCGGGCAATACGAGCAGTACTTC
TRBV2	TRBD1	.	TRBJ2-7	CASTRQGARYEQYF	TGTGCCAGCACTAGACAGGGGGCGCGCTACGAGCAGTACTTC
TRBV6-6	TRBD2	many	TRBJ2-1	CASSYPGTSAQFF	TGTGCCAGCAGTTACCCAGGGACTAGCGCCCAGTTCTTC
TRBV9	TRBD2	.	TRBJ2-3	CASSVRGRPSTDTQYF	TGTGCCAGCAGCGTTCGCGGGAGGCCCAGCACAGATACGCAGTATTTT
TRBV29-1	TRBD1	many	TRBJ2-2	CSVSGTGMITGELFF	TGCAGCGTTTCCGGGACAGGGATGATCACCGGGGAGCTGTTTTTT
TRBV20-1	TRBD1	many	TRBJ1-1	CSARGGGPNTEAFF	TGCAGTGCCAGGGGAGGGGGCCCGAACACTGAAGCTTTCTTT
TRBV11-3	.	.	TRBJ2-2	CACSLTTTNTGELFF	TGTGCCTGCAGCTTAACCACCACGAACACCGGGGAGCTGTTTTTT
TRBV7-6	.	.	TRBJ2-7	CASSLEYYEQYF	TGTGCCAGCAGCCTGGAATACTACGAGCAGTACTTC
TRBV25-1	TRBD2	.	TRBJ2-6	CASSPTGLAGVLSGANVLTF	TGTGCCAGCAGCCCAACGGGACTAGCGGGGGTCCTGTCTGGGGCCAACGTCCTGACTTTC
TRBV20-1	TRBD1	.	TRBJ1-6	CSADPRTGQTLHF	TGCAGTGCTGACCCCCGGACAGGGCAAACCCTCCACTTT
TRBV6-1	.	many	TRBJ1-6	CASTESKGTPLHF	TGTGCCAGCACCGAATCCAAGGGGACACCCCTCCACTTT
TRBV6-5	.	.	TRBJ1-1	CASSSRNSGPNTEAFF	TGTGCCAGCAGTTCGCGCAACTCGGGGCCGAACACTGAAGCTTTCTTT
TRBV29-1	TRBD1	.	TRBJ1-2	CSVWTGNGYTF	TGCAGCGTCTGGACAGGGAATGGCTACACCTTC
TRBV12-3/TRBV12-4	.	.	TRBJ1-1	CASRLNRAIEAFF	TGTGCCAGCAGACTCAACAGGGCAATTGAAGCTTTCTTT
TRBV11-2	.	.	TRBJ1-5	CASSSLQGRFSQPQHF	TGTGCCAGCAGCTCGTTACAGGGAAGGTTCAGTCAGCCCCAGCATTTT
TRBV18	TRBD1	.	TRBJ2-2	CASSLTMGTGMSGELFF	TGTGCCAGCTCACTTACGATGGGGACAGGGATGTCCGGGGAGCTGTTTTTT
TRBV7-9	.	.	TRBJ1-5	CASSFGFDQPQHF	TGTGCCAGCAGCTTCGGGTTCGATCAGCCCCAGCATTTT